The TCR beta chain under discussion was sequenced for a study of blood T cell repertoires in COVID-19. This clone is labeled medium-sized (0.01 to 0.1%). CDR3 length equals 12 residues. Germline CDR1 and CDR2: SEHNR and FQNEAQ (reference sequence). Trimming took off 3 bases at V and 8 bases at J, with 10 bases between the two ends. Using immunoSEQ multiplex PCR, the repertoire was profiled, and TCRdb retains in-frame clones only, with some absent. The sample has roughly 40,000 clones; about three quarters are singletons. Sequenced material: peripheral blood. This TCR was sampled from a man between 65 and 85 years old with active or convalescent COVID-19. The V gene is TRBV7-9, the J gene TRBJ1-2; weak D call: TRBD1 (5 bases). The CDR3 nucleotides are TGTGCCAGCAGCTTCGCAGGGAAAGGCTACACCTTC. This sequence encodes CASSFAGKGYTF.